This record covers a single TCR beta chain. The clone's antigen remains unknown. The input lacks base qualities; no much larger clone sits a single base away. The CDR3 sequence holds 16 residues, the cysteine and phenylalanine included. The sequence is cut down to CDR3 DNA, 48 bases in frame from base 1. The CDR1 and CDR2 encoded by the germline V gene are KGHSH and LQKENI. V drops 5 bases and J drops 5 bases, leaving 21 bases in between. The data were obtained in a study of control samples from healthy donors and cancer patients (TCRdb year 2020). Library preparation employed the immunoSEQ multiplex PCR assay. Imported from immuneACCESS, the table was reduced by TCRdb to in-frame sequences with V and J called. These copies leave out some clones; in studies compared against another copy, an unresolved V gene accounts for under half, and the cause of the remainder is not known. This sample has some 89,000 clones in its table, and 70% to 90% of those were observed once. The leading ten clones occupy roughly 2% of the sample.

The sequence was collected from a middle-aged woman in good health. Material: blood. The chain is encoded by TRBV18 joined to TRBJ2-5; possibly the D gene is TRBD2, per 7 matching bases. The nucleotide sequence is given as TGTGCCAGCTCAGAAACACGGTCGGGGGGCCGGGAGACCCAGTACTTC. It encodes CASSETRSGGRETQYF.